These 19 T cell receptor beta chains share one sample of origin, sequenced in a study of read filtering for tumor transcriptome and immune sequencing. This library used roughly 400 ng RNA and molecular barcoded adaptors spanning alpha/delta and beta/gamma chains. TCRdb reprocessed the reads via MiXCR and lists one record per CDR3 protein. The table lists 20,000 to 25,000 distinct CDR3 sequences, approximately 14% of them singletons. Material: a population of CD138-negative cells sorted from bone marrow. These receptors all stem from a donor aged 40 or older with multiple myeloma.

This rearrangement joins TRBV5-1 to TRBJ2-1; D is ambiguous. The ends were cut back, 2 bases at V and 5 bases at J, with 8 bases in the middle. There are 13 residues in the CDR3. Germline V gene data show CDR1 as SGHRS and CDR2 as YFSETQ. The CDR3 protein is CASSFEQNNEQFF. In DNA form, the CDR3 reads TGCGCCAGCAGCTTTGAACAGAACAATGAGCAGTTCTTC.

The table lists this clonotype with a few counts. The rearrangement links TRBV19 to TRBJ2-7, with D uncertain. Germline loops: CDR1 LNHDA, CDR2 SQIVND (reference sequence). The CDR3 sequence is 13 residues long. V lost 5 bases to trimming and J lost 2 bases, with 10 bases between them. CDR3 protein: CASSHGQAYEQYF. CDR3 bases: TGTGCCAGTAGTCATGGGCAGGCCTACGAGCAGTACTTC.

This clonotype was found once. The rearrangement uses TRBV20-1 and TRBJ2-3; TRBD2 matches 11 bases. The CDR3 is 17 residues long. V lost 8 bases and J lost 2; bases outside the gene matches: 15. The V gene's germline CDR1 is DFQATT and CDR2 SNEGSKA (reference sequence). The CDR3 sequence is CSSGTSGSGGNTDTQYF. CDR3 DNA: TGCAGTTCCGGGACTAGCGGCTCAGGGGGAAACACAGATACGCAGTATTTT.

At least ten counts were recorded for this clonotype. This rearrangement joins TRBV28 to TRBJ2-7, with TRBD2 matching 7 bases. Germline CDR1 and CDR2: MDHEN and SYDVKM. V lost 5 bases and J lost 1; bases outside the gene matches: 8. The CDR3 runs to 15 residues. The CDR3 coding sequence is TGTGCCAGCAGTCCCCTTTTCGGGGGGTCCTACGAGCAGTACTTC. Residues: CASSPLFGGSYEQYF. The full variable domain, completed using reference TRBV28 and TRBJ2-7, is DVKVTQSSRYLVKRTGEKVFLECVQDMDHENMFWYRQDPGLGLRLIYFSYDVKMKEKGDIPEGYSVSREKKERFSLILESASTNQTSMYLCASSPLFGGSYEQYFGPGTRLTVT.

In its sample, this clonotype was seen many times. V and J are TRBV5-1 and TRBJ2-3, with D perhaps matching TRBD1 or TRBD2 (5 bases each). The CDR3 contains 13 residues. Trimming removed 4 bases at V and 13 bases at J, with 19 bases between. From germline, CDR1 is SGHRS and CDR2 YFSETQ. DNA of the CDR3: TGCGCCAGCAGCCCGGATCCGGGACCCCGCGAGTATTTT. Translated: CASSPDPGPREYF.

This clonotype was seen at least ten times. The chain uses TRBV29-1 and TRBJ2-5; 10 positions agree with TRBD2. Germline V lookup: CDR1 SQVTM, CDR2 ANQGSEA. The CDR3 totals 14 residues. Losses at the gene ends were 3 bases for V and 7 bases for J; bases not matched to a gene: 8. The CDR3 is CSVDLPSGSGTQYF. The CDR3 DNA is TGCAGCGTTGATCTGCCTAGCGGGAGCGGGACCCAGTACTTC.

There are many counts of this clonotype. The V and J genes are TRBV7-9 and TRBJ2-7; 8 bases align to TRBD1. The CDR3 contains 14 residues. J gave up 1 base and V 5 bases, and 4 bases lay outside the gene matches. Germline loops: CDR1 SEHNR, CDR2 FQNEAQ (reference sequence). CDR3 bases: TGTGCCAGCAGCCGCCGGGACAGGTCCTACGAGCAGTACTTC. Protein sequence: CASSRRDRSYEQYF.

This clonotype has ten or more counts. The rearrangement uses TRBV20-1 and TRBJ2-1; 7 nucleotides align to TRBD2. V trimming: 5 bases; J trimming: 1 base; junction bases outside the gene matches: 8. This CDR3 spans 15 amino acids. Germline values: CDR1 DFQATT, CDR2 SNEGSKA (reference sequence). CDR3 sequence: CSAYGGSMSYNEQFF. CDR3 DNA: TGCAGTGCTTACGGGGGGAGCATGTCCTACAATGAGCAGTTCTTC.

This clonotype was seen many times. The rearrangement uses TRBV5-1 and TRBJ2-3, with 10 bases matching TRBD1. V shed 0 bases, J shed 6 bases, and the junction held 7 bases outside the gene matches. The germline V gene encodes CDR1 SGHRS and CDR2 YFSETQ. There are 16 residues in the CDR3. This CDR3 reads CASSLAGTGARDTQYF. The CDR3 coding sequence is TGCGCCAGCAGCTTGGCCGGGACAGGGGCCCGGGATACGCAGTATTTT.

This clonotype came up many times. V gene TRBV7-3 combines with J gene TRBJ2-1, with 12 bases fitting TRBD2. Germline V lookup: CDR1 SGHTA, CDR2 FQGTGA. The CDR3 has 13 residues. CDR3 bases: TGTGCAACGACTAGCGGGAGAGAGAATGAGCAGTTCTTC. Translating gives CATTSGRENEQFF.

This clonotype was recorded at least ten times. V and J are TRBV6-5 and TRBJ1-2, with a possible D match to TRBD1 (6 bases). CDR3 length: 13 amino acids. The V gene's germline CDR1 is MNHEY and CDR2 SVGAGI. Trimming shortened V by 7 bases and J by 4 bases, and 13 bases separated the two germline ends. The CDR3 region is CASTRDRSYGYTF. The CDR3 nucleotides are TGTGCCAGCACCCGAGACAGGTCCTATGGCTACACCTTC.

This clonotype came up many times. The chain carries TRBV20-1 and TRBJ2-3; TRBD2 is a possible D gene (6 bases). This CDR3 has 14 residues. Germline assignment: CDR1 DFQATT and CDR2 SNEGSKA (reference sequence). The V end lost 6 bases, the J end lost 2 bases, and 15 bases lay between the germline ends. The CDR3 sequence: CSAPDYGFTDTQYF. The CDR3 DNA is TGCAGTGCCCCGGACTATGGTTTCACAGATACGCAGTATTTT.

This clonotype was observed many times. The chain links TRBV19 to TRBJ1-5; TRBD1 is a possible D gene (6 bases). Germline values: CDR1 LNHDA, CDR2 SQIVND (reference sequence). Trimming removed 9 bases at V and 2 bases at J, with 17 bases between. The CDR3 totals 15 residues. The CDR3 nucleotides read TGTGCCAGCCAACAGGGTCTGGGGGGCAATCAGCCCCAGCATTTT. Its translation: CASQQGLGGNQPQHF.

This clonotype was counted ten times or more. The chain links TRBV7-6 to TRBJ2-1; possibly TRBD1 for D (7 bases). Per the germline V gene, CDR1 is SGHVS and CDR2 is FNYEAQ. The CDR3 runs 15 residues. V dropped 3 bases and J dropped 10 bases, with 19 bases sitting between them. The CDR3 DNA sequence: TGTGCCAGCAGCTTGGGCAATGCCAGGGGGGAAGAGCAGTTCTTC. It is translated as CASSLGNARGEEQFF.

This clonotype occurred a few times. A much bigger clone sits one base away, suggesting this may be a read error. V usage is TRBV27 and J usage is TRBJ2-7; 10 positions agree with TRBD2. The CDR3 spans 16 residues. Germline loops: CDR1 MNHEY, CDR2 SMNVEV (reference sequence). With 8 bases clipped from V and 2 bases from J, the junction kept 12 bases outside the gene matches. CDR3 sequence (DNA): TGTGCCAGCTCGGCTAGCGGGAGTGTATCGGCCTACGAGCAGTACTTC. Residues: CASSASGSVSAYEQYF.

V is TRBV20-1 and J is TRBJ2-7; weak D call: TRBD2 (7 bases). The germline CDR1 and CDR2 sequences are DFQATT and SNEGSKA (reference sequence). This CDR3 contains 18 residues. Trimming shortened V by 1 base and J by 3 bases, and 25 bases separated the two germline ends. DNA for the CDR3: TGCAGTGCTAGAGGGGGGCTTGGCGGGAGTACCGCCCACTACGAGCAGTACTTC. Protein product: CSARGGLGGSTAHYEQYF.

This clonotype appeared many times. This sequence joins TRBV20-1 and TRBJ2-1, with 10 bases matching TRBD2. This CDR3 is built from 17 residues. The V and J ends lost 4 bases and 0 bases, in that order; junction bases with no gene match: 9. CDR1 and CDR2 from the germline V gene are DFQATT and SNEGSKA (reference sequence). This CDR3 reads CSAKVAGGTSSYNEQFF. CDR3 bases: TGCAGTGCTAAGGTAGCGGGAGGTACTAGCTCCTACAATGAGCAGTTCTTC.

This clonotype was detected ten times or more. The rearrangement links TRBV20-1 to TRBJ2-1; 10 nucleotides match TRBD2. The CDR3 runs to 15 residues. The V gene end was trimmed by 0 bases and the J gene end by 8 bases; junction bases not matched to a gene: 7. Germline CDR1 and CDR2: DFQATT and SNEGSKA (reference sequence). CDR3 nucleotide sequence: TGCAGTGCTAGAGATCGCCTAGCGGGAGTTGATGAGCAGTTCTTC. Protein: CSARDRLAGVDEQFF.

In this sample, this clonotype turned up many times. The chain joins TRBV10-3 to TRBJ2-3, with TRBD1 matching over 12 bases. Germline V gene data show CDR1 as ENHRY and CDR2 as SYGVKD. Germline trimming cut 5 bases from V and 5 bases from J; bases unmatched to any gene: 2. The CDR3 totals 14 residues. The CDR3 here is CAISRDRGQDTQYF. The DNA for the CDR3 is TGTGCCATCAGTAGGGACAGGGGGCAAGATACGCAGTATTTT.